A selection of T cell receptor beta chains follows, all from one sample in a study of blood T cells in healthy people across ages. TCRdb called the 5' RACE reads again in MiXCR, with one record for every CDR3 protein. The data show roughly 900,000 distinct CDR3 sequences, 45% to 50% seen once. Source material: blood. The receptor set was obtained from a man aged 25-45 years in good health. Both conserved end residues are part of each CDR3. The D gene is left open where the match is weak. Expanded clones are given a class, and other clones once, few, many or no size at all.

D gene,CDR3 length,clone size,V gene,J gene,CDR3 protein,CDR3 DNA
TRBD2,15,.,TRBV20-1,TRBJ2-1,CSARESGGTYNEQFF,TGCAGTGCTAGAGAAAGCGGGGGGACCTACAATGAGCAGTTCTTC
TRBD1,16,few,TRBV7-2,TRBJ2-7,CASRPLGGQGSYEQYF,TGTGCCAGCAGACCCCTTGGGGGACAGGGCTCCTACGAGCAGTACTTC
TRBD1,13,.,TRBV29-1,TRBJ1-5,CSVAGTENQPQHF,TGCAGCGTAGCCGGGACAGAGAATCAGCCCCAGCATTTT
.,16,.,TRBV7-9,TRBJ2-1,CASSLPQGRAYNEQFF,TGTGCCAGCAGCCTACCCCAGGGCAGGGCCTACAATGAGCAGTTCTTC
TRBD1,15,.,TRBV5-6,TRBJ1-2,CASSWAGQGTYGYTF,TGTGCCAGTAGCTGGGCGGGACAGGGGACCTATGGCTACACCTTC
TRBD2,15,few,TRBV7-9,TRBJ2-1,CASSAGLGGYNEQFF,TGTGCCAGCAGCGCCGGACTAGGCGGCTACAATGAGCAGTTCTTC
.,16,.,TRBV7-3,TRBJ2-1,CASSSQSATGRNEQFF,TGTGCCAGCAGCTCGCAGTCGGCAACGGGTCGCAATGAGCAGTTCTTC
TRBD1,13,few,TRBV3-1,TRBJ2-1,CASRGQGLNEQFF,TGTGCCAGCAGGGGACAGGGGCTCAATGAGCAGTTCTTC
.,15,.,TRBV12-3/TRBV12-4,TRBJ2-7,CASSWDSLLPNEQYF,TGTGCCAGCAGTTGGGACTCCCTCCTTCCTAACGAGCAGTACTTC
TRBD1,12,.,TRBV29-1,TRBJ2-7,CSVEQGAYEQYF,TGCAGCGTTGAACAGGGGGCCTACGAGCAGTACTTC
TRBD1,16,few,TRBV4-3,TRBJ2-3,CASSQEAGQGLRGQYF,TGCGCCAGCAGCCAAGAAGCGGGACAGGGGCTGAGAGGGCAGTATTTT
.,15,.,TRBV12-3/TRBV12-4,TRBJ2-1,CASSPPGPLPNEQFF,TGTGCCAGCAGTCCCCCGGGGCCCCTGCCCAATGAGCAGTTCTTC
TRBD2,16,.,TRBV9,TRBJ2-1,CASSVSSGSSYNEQFF,TGTGCCAGCAGCGTTTCTAGCGGGAGCTCCTACAATGAGCAGTTCTTC
TRBD1,17,.,TRBV12-3/TRBV12-4,TRBJ2-5,CASSSGQGPTLGETQYF,TGTGCCAGCAGCTCCGGACAGGGGCCAACCCTGGGGGAGACCCAGTACTTC
.,11,.,TRBV24-1,TRBJ2-3,CATSDSDTQYF,TGTGCCACTAGTGACTCCGATACGCAGTATTTT
.,14,.,TRBV20-1,TRBJ1-5,CSARDSGPNQPQHF,TGCAGTGCTAGAGATTCGGGACCTAATCAGCCCCAGCATTTT
.,15,few,TRBV25-1,TRBJ1-6,CASTRDRNNNSPLHF,TGTGCCAGCACCCGAGACAGGAACAATAATTCACCCCTCCACTTT
.,14,.,TRBV4-2,TRBJ1-2,CASSQDGQSYGYTF,TGTGCCAGCAGCCAAGACGGGCAGTCCTATGGCTACACCTTC
TRBD2,19,few,TRBV4-1,TRBJ2-5,CASSQRATMTSGGQETQYF,TGCGCCAGCAGCCAAAGAGCTACTATGACTAGCGGGGGCCAAGAGACCCAGTACTTC
.,17,.,TRBV4-2,TRBJ2-4,CASSQDQAGRAKNIQYF,TGTGCCAGCAGCCAAGATCAGGCAGGGAGGGCCAAAAACATTCAGTACTTC
.,14,.,TRBV5-1,TRBJ2-7,CASSFAGAVDEQYF,TGCGCCAGCAGCTTTGCAGGGGCGGTGGACGAGCAGTACTTC
.,14,.,TRBV18,TRBJ1-2,CASSPGGILEGYTF,TGTGCCAGCTCACCGGGGGGAATCCTAGAAGGCTACACCTTC
.,13,few,TRBV4-3,TRBJ1-2,CASSQGGVRGYTF,TGCGCCAGCAGCCAAGGGGGGGTACGGGGCTACACCTTC
.,15,few,TRBV7-8,TRBJ2-5,CASSSRSEGLETQYF,TGTGCCAGCAGCTCAAGGTCTGAGGGGCTAGAGACCCAGTACTTC
.,15,few,TRBV9,TRBJ2-7,CASSADTPLSSEQYF,TGTGCCAGCAGCGCCGACACTCCTCTATCCTCCGAGCAGTACTTC
.,15,.,TRBV3-1,TRBJ2-1,CASSQTQVLDNEQFF,TGTGCCAGCAGCCAAACCCAGGTCCTCGACAATGAGCAGTTCTTC
.,12,.,TRBV5-1,TRBJ1-2,CASSLDQNGYTF,TGCGCCAGCAGCTTGGACCAGAATGGCTACACCTTC
.,15,.,TRBV11-2,TRBJ2-1,CASSPEGGLKYEQFF,TGTGCCAGCAGCCCAGAGGGGGGCCTGAAGTATGAGCAGTTCTTC
.,13,.,TRBV4-1,TRBJ2-2,CASSQDPYGELFF,TGCGCCAGCAGCCAGGACCCATACGGGGAGCTGTTTTTT
.,14,few,TRBV6-5,TRBJ2-5,CASSYTPTVGTQYF,TGTGCCAGCAGTTACACCCCTACAGTAGGGACCCAGTACTTC
.,11,many,TRBV12-3/TRBV12-4,TRBJ1-1,CASQLEGKAFF,TGTGCCAGCCAGTTGGAAGGCAAAGCTTTCTTT
TRBD2,14,few,TRBV7-2,TRBJ2-1,CASSFRSGVNEQFF,TGTGCCAGCAGCTTCCGGAGCGGGGTGAATGAGCAGTTCTTC
.,15,few,TRBV9,TRBJ2-5,CASSVAGHPQETQYF,TGTGCCAGCAGCGTAGCGGGGCACCCCCAAGAGACCCAGTACTTC
.,17,few,TRBV10-3,TRBJ1-1,CAISDPGRGLRGTEAFF,TGTGCCATCAGTGACCCCGGGCGGGGGCTACGGGGCACTGAAGCTTTCTTT
.,15,.,TRBV5-1,TRBJ1-1,CASSLEAGWNTEAFF,TGCGCCAGCAGCTTGGAGGCGGGCTGGAACACTGAAGCTTTCTTT
TRBD2,15,.,TRBV4-3,TRBJ2-1,CASSLNGGANNEQFF,TGCGCCAGCAGCCTAAACGGGGGGGCTAACAATGAGCAGTTCTTC
.,13,.,TRBV30,TRBJ1-1,CAWSVMGRTEAFF,TGTGCCTGGAGTGTAATGGGCCGCACTGAAGCTTTCTTT
.,16,.,TRBV12-3/TRBV12-4,TRBJ2-1,CASSLGLGGATNEQFF,TGTGCCAGCAGTTTAGGGTTGGGGGGAGCCACAAATGAGCAGTTCTTC
.,14,few,TRBV27,TRBJ1-2,CASTVIGGGYGYTF,TGTGCCAGCACTGTCATCGGGGGTGGCTATGGCTACACCTTC
.,13,.,TRBV6-1,TRBJ2-3,CASIEWFTDTQYF,TGTGCCAGCATCGAGTGGTTCACAGATACGCAGTATTTT
.,13,few,TRBV18,TRBJ1-5,CASSPGRDQPQHF,TGTGCCAGCTCACCGGGCAGGGACCAGCCCCAGCATTTT
TRBD1,15,many,TRBV20-1,TRBJ1-6,CSATGTAKNNSPLHF,TGCAGTGCTACCGGGACAGCCAAGAATAATTCACCCCTCCACTTT
.,12,few,TRBV29-1,TRBJ1-1,CSVRVINTEAFF,TGCAGCGTGCGGGTCATAAACACTGAAGCTTTCTTT